Listed below are T cell receptor beta chains from one sample, sequenced in a study of beta chain features in type 1 diabetes. The method was immunoSEQ multiplex PCR; TCRdb's version includes in-frame clones alone and lacks a portion of them. The sample has roughly 240,000 clones; around 25% are singletons. The sequenced sample consisted of naive CD4+ T cells from blood. These receptors all stem from a woman under 40 with type 1 diabetes. Each CDR3 is given without its conserved first and last residue. A D gene is named only where the DNA matches it firmly. Clone size is not always given. Where it is, it says once, few, many or a class for expanded clones.

d_call v_call clone_size cdr3_aa
- TRBV6-5 - ASSYSTGGNTIY
TRBD2 TRBV30 few AWSVLAGYNEQF
- TRBV19 few ASSPQGGELF
TRBD1 TRBV18 - ASSPGTVYEQY
- TRBV25-1 - ASNTEGEYGYT
TRBD1 TRBV7-9 - ASSLRGQENYGYT
TRBD1 TRBV5-4 few ASSPGGGQQETQY
- TRBV5-1 - ASSLVGLGEETQY
- TRBV18 - ASSQGNNEQF
- TRBV9 - ASNREGSGNTIY
- TRBV16 few ASSQLATNEKLF
- TRBV21-1 - ASSKRDTAI
- TRBV6-5 - ASSYSSRTPDNEQF
TRBD1 TRBV7-9 - ASSPGTGVSAGELF
- TRBV12-2 - ASRRNRVEDGYT
TRBD1 TRBV29-1 few IGTGGDYGYT
- TRBV2 few ASSEGLAVTGELF
TRBD2 TRBV30 - AWSATGTSAYEQY
TRBD1 TRBV5-1 - ASSLGTGATEAF
TRBD2 TRBV5-4 few ASSRTTSGANEQF
- TRBV29-1 - SVGPGVVTEAF
TRBD1 TRBV11-2 - ASSISGTGNTEAF
TRBD1 TRBV29-1 - SARDRESSGEQY
- TRBV7-3 few ASSPGLLGNYGYT
- TRBV18 - ASSPGGDNQPQH
TRBD2 TRBV5-1 once ASSLVPAGGPGEQF
- TRBV2 few ASSAGSYGYT